The clone carrying this T cell receptor beta chain was observed a few times. Its antigen is not identified. This record belongs to a study of T cells in Graves' hyperthyroidism and ophthalmopathy. TCR beta CDR3 regions were amplified from RNA transcripts. HTBI primers were used for first-round RT-PCR of the TCR CDR3. TCRdb independently ran MiXCR on the multiplex PCR reads; one entry per CDR3 protein. The repertoire holds a few hundred thousand distinct CDR3 sequences, with roughly 14% as singletons. The hyperthyroidism was newly diagnosed and had lasted under 2 months; the patients were aged 18 to 65. Findings and limits, study-wide: Ophthalmopathy, as predicted by the model, came a median roughly 6.5 months after the prediction.

The V segment lost 7 bases and the J segment 6 bases; nucleotides outside the gene matches: 12. The CDR3 is made up of 14 amino acids. Germline V lookup: CDR1 LNHDA, CDR2 SQIVND (reference sequence). This receptor was identified in a woman aged 25 to 39 with Graves' hyperthyroidism. Specimen: blood. The J gene is TRBJ2-7, the V gene TRBV19, with TRBD1 matching 7 bases. The DNA of the CDR3 is TGTGCCAGTAAACAAACCGGGACAGTACGCGAGCAGTACTTC. Translated, it gives CASKQTGTVREQYF.